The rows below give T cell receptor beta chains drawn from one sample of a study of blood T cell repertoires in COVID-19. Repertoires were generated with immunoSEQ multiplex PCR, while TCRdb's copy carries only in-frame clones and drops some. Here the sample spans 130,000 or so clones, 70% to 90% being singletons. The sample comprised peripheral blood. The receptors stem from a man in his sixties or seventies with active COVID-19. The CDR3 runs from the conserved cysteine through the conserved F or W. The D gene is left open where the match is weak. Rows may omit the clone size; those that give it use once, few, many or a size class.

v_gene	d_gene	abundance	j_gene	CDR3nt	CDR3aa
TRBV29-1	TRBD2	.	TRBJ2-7	TGCAGCGTTGCGCTAGCGGGGACCTACGAGCAGTACTTC	CSVALAGTYEQYF
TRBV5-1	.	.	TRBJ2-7	TGCGCCAGCAGCTTGCTCGCCGAGAGCTCCTACGAGCAGTACTTC	CASSLLAESSYEQYF
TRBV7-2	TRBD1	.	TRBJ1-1	TGTGCCAGCAGCCCGACAGGGGTTAGGGCTGAAGCTTTCTTT	CASSPTGVRAEAFF
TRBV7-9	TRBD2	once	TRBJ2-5	TGTGCCAGCAGCTTACAATCCCCTAGCGGGAGTGAGACCCAGTACTTC	CASSLQSPSGSETQYF
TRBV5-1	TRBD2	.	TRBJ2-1	TGCGCCAGCAGCTTTATACTAGCGGGCCCTAGGGAGCAGTTCTTC	CASSFILAGPREQFF
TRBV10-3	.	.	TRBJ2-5	TGTGCCATCAGTGATTCAACCCTAGGGGGTCAAGAGACCCAGTACTTC	CAISDSTLGGQETQYF
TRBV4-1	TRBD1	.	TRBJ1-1	TGCGCCAGCAGCCACGCAGGGGGGCGAACTGAAGCTTTCTTT	CASSHAGGRTEAFF
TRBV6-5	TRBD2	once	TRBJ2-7	TGTGCCAGCAGGGGACTAGCGGGAGGGTACGAGCAGTACTTC	CASRGLAGGYEQYF
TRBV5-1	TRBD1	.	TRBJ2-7	TGCGCCAGCAGCTTGGCCGGGACAGACTACTACGAGCAGTACTTC	CASSLAGTDYYEQYF
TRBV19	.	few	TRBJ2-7	TGTGCCAGTAGTACGGCGGGCGGCTACGAGCAGTACTTC	CASSTAGGYEQYF
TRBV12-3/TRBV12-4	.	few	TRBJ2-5	TGTGCCAGCAGTTTAGGGACAGCTGGACCCCAGTACTTC	CASSLGTAGPQYF
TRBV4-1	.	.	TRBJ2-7	TGCGCCAGCAGCCAAGATTTCCGGGACTACGAGCAGTACTTC	CASSQDFRDYEQYF
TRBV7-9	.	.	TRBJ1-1	TGTGCCAGCCGCCGTGGGGCAGGGAACACTGAAGCTTTCTTT	CASRRGAGNTEAFF
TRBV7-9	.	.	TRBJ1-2	TGTGCCAGCAGCCCGGACAGCCGCAATTCCTTATCGTTTTATGGCTACACCTTC	CASSPDSRNSLSFYGYTF
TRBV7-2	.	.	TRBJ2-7	TGTGCCAGCAGCCTCCAAGGGGGTCCCAAGTACGAGCAGTACTTC	CASSLQGGPKYEQYF
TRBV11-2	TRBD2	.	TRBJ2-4	TGTGCCAGCAGCTTAGATGCGAGCGGGAGGGGGCAGGCAACCAAAAACATTCAGTACTTC	CASSLDASGRGQATKNIQYF
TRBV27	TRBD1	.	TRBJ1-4	TGTGCCAGCCGGACAGGAGCTCCAACTAATGAAAAACTGTTTTTT	CASRTGAPTNEKLFF
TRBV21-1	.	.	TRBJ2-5	TGTGCCAGCAACTCGGACAGCCAAGAGACCCAGTACTTC	CASNSDSQETQYF
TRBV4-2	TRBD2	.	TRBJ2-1	TGTGCCAGCAGCCCCCGGACTAGCGGGAGTGATCAGTTCTTC	CASSPRTSGSDQFF
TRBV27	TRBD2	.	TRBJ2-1	TGTGCCAGCAGTTTAAGGGTAGCGGGGTACAATGAGCAGTTCTTC	CASSLRVAGYNEQFF
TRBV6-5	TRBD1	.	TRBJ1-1	TGTGCCAGCACTCCCGGCGATTCGACAGGGCCTGAAGCTTTCTTT	CASTPGDSTGPEAFF
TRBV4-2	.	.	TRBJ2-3	TGTGCCAGCAAGAACCGGGGCACAGATACGCAGTATTTT	CASKNRGTDTQYF
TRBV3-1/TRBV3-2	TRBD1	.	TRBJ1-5	TGTGCCAGCAGCCTCGGACAGGTCAATCAGCCCCAGCATTTT	CASSLGQVNQPQHF
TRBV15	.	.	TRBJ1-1	TGTGCCACCAATGAGGGGGAATTGGGAACTGAAGCTTTCTTT	CATNEGELGTEAFF
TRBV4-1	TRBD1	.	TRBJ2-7	TGCGCCAGCAGCCAAGATTTGGGACAGGGGACGTACGAGCAGTACTTC	CASSQDLGQGTYEQYF
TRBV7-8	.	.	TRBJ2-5	TGTGCCAGCAGCTCACAGGGCCCGGGGACCCAGTACTTC	CASSSQGPGTQYF
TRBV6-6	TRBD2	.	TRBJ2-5	TGTGCCAGCAGTTACGGGGGCCGGACTAGCGGAGAGACCCAGTACTTC	CASSYGGRTSGETQYF
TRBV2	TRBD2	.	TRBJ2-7	TGTGCCAGCAGCTTTCAACTAGCGGAGTACGAGCAGTACTTC	CASSFQLAEYEQYF
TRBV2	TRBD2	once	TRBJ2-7	TGTGCCAGCAGTTTCTCTCGGGAGGCGGGGGAGCAGTACTTC	CASSFSREAGEQYF
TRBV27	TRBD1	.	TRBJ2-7	TGTGCCAGCAGACCGACAGGGACCTACGAGCAGTACTTC	CASRPTGTYEQYF
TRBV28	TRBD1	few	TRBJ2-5	TGTGCCAGCAGATCCCAACAGGGGGGACAGAAAGAGACCCAGTACTTC	CASRSQQGGQKETQYF
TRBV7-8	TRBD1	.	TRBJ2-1	TGTGCCAGCAGCTTGACAGGGAACAATGAGCAGTTCTTC	CASSLTGNNEQFF
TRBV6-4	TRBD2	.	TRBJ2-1	TGTGCCAGCAGTGACTCTTTTAGCGGGAGGGCCGGTGAGCAGTTCTTC	CASSDSFSGRAGEQFF
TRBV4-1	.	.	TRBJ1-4	TGCGCCAGCAGCCAAGGGGTACTTACGGGAGCGACTAATGAAAAACTGTTTTTT	CASSQGVLTGATNEKLFF
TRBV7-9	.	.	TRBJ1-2	TGTGCCAGCAGCTTAGGGCAAGCTAACTATGGCTACACCTTC	CASSLGQANYGYTF
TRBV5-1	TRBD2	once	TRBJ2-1	TGCGCCAGCAGCCCGATTGGGACTAGCGGGACGCAGTTCTTC	CASSPIGTSGTQFF
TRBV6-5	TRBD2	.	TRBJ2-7	TGTGCCAGCAGTCCTAGCGGGCGGTCCTACGAGCAGTACTTC	CASSPSGRSYEQYF
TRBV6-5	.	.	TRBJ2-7	TGTGCCAGCAGTCGGACAGTTTTGAACGAGCAGTACTTC	CASSRTVLNEQYF
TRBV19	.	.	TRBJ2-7	TGTGCCAGTAGGGGTAGGTGGGGAGGTGGGACTGGTGGAGAGCAGTACTTC	CASRGRWGGGTGGEQYF
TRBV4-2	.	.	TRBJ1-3	TGTGCCAGCAGCCAAGAGACAGGTTGGAACACCATATATTTT	CASSQETGWNTIYF
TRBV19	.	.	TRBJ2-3	TGTGCCAGTAGTATAGACGGGACACTTTCCACAGATACGCAGTATTTT	CASSIDGTLSTDTQYF
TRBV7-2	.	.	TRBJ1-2	TGTGCCAGCAGCTTAGGGACAGCCGCCTATGGCTACACCTTC	CASSLGTAAYGYTF
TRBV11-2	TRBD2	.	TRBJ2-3	TGTGCCAGCAGCGCACTAGCGGGAGAAGAGGGAGATACGCAGTATTTT	CASSALAGEEGDTQYF
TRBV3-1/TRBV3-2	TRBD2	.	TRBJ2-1	TGTGCCAGCAGCCAAGCAACCCCGTTAACTAGCGGTTACAATGAGCAGTTCTTC	CASSQATPLTSGYNEQFF
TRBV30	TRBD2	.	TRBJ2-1	TGTGCCTGGAGTGGACTAGTGGGAGGGGCTGAGCAGTTCTTC	CAWSGLVGGAEQFF
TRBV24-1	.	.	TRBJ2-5	TGTGCCACCTCCAGAGGGCGAGAGACCCAGTACTTC	CATSRGRETQYF
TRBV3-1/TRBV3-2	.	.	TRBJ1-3	TGTGCCAGCAGCCAAAATTCGGGGGGCTTTGGAAACACCATATATTTT	CASSQNSGGFGNTIYF
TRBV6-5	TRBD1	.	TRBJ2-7	TGTGCCAGCAGTTACTCTGGGCAGGGGGCCTACGAGCAGTACTTC	CASSYSGQGAYEQYF